This paragraph reports one TCR beta chain. These data belong to a study of blood T cell repertoires in COVID-19. Clones were read by immunoSEQ multiplex PCR, and TCRdb kept only the in-frame ones, dropping some. The sample carries about 150,000 clones, less than 80% recorded once. Trimming pared 8 bases from V and 2 bases from J, leaving 7 bases between. This CDR3 spans 12 amino acids. This clonotype originated in a woman aged 70-85 years in a cohort exposed to, infected with or recovered from COVID-19 (not recorded which). J is TRBJ1-3 and V is TRBV12-3 or TRBV12-4; tentative D call: TRBD1 (6 bases). Sequencing was performed on PBMCs or T cells enriched from blood (not recorded which). In DNA, the CDR3 is TGTGCCAGCGAGGGGGCTGGAAACACCATATATTTT. It translates to CASEGAGNTIYF.